These T cell receptor beta chains were read from a single sample in a study of T cell responses to AZD1222 COVID-19 vaccine. TCRdb keeps only in-frame clones here, not all; method: immunoSEQ multiplex PCR. The sample has some 100,000 clones, 91% seen once; the top ten hold around 7%. The sample was peripheral blood, taken on day 0 of AZD1222 vaccination. These receptors originate from an adult in good health. The CDR3 runs from the conserved cysteine through the conserved F or W. A D gene is named only where the DNA matches it firmly. Expanded clones are given a class, and other clones once, few, many or no size at all.

j_gene: TRBJ1-2
v_gene: TRBV5-5
abundance: NA
d_gene: NA
CDR3aa: CASSSPTAPQSYGYTF
CDR3nt: TGTGCCAGCAGCTCGCCGACCGCACCCCAATCCTATGGCTACACCTTC

j_gene: TRBJ1-2
v_gene: TRBV18
abundance: once
d_gene: NA
CDR3aa: CASSPGGPFGYTF
CDR3nt: TGTGCCAGCTCACCAGGGGGCCCGTTTGGCTACACCTTC

j_gene: TRBJ1-2
v_gene: TRBV11-2
abundance: NA
d_gene: NA
CDR3aa: CASSANYGYTF
CDR3nt: TGTGCCAGCAGCGCAAACTATGGCTACACCTTC

j_gene: TRBJ1-1
v_gene: TRBV7-9
abundance: NA
d_gene: NA
CDR3aa: CASSQWQGLIMNTEAFF
CDR3nt: TGTGCCAGCAGCCAATGGCAAGGGCTTATAATGAACACTGAAGCTTTCTTT

j_gene: TRBJ1-2
v_gene: TRBV4-1
abundance: NA
d_gene: NA
CDR3aa: CASSQSGDLAYGYTF
CDR3nt: TGCGCCAGCAGCCAGTCAGGGGATCTTGCCTATGGCTACACCTTC

j_gene: TRBJ1-4
v_gene: TRBV18
abundance: once
d_gene: NA
CDR3aa: CASSPLGTSATNEKLFF
CDR3nt: TGTGCCAGCTCACCACTCGGGACGAGTGCAACTAATGAAAAACTGTTTTTT

j_gene: TRBJ2-5
v_gene: TRBV19
abundance: NA
d_gene: NA
CDR3aa: CASSMNQETQYF
CDR3nt: TGTGCCAGTAGTATGAACCAAGAGACCCAGTACTTC

j_gene: TRBJ2-3
v_gene: TRBV5-6
abundance: NA
d_gene: NA
CDR3aa: CASSLASGGTDTQYF
CDR3nt: TGTGCCAGCAGCTTGGCTTCAGGTGGCACAGATACGCAGTATTTT

j_gene: TRBJ1-6
v_gene: TRBV7-2
abundance: NA
d_gene: TRBD1
CDR3aa: CASSWTGLTLNSPLHF
CDR3nt: TGTGCCAGCAGCTGGACAGGCCTCACGTTAAATTCACCCCTCCACTTT

j_gene: TRBJ1-6
v_gene: TRBV7-9
abundance: NA
d_gene: NA
CDR3aa: CASSLGWGWHSPLHF
CDR3nt: TGTGCCAGCAGCTTAGGTTGGGGGTGGCATTCACCCCTCCACTTT

j_gene: TRBJ1-2
v_gene: TRBV6-5
abundance: NA
d_gene: TRBD1
CDR3aa: CASRSNRGEGYTF
CDR3nt: TGTGCCAGCAGATCCAACAGGGGTGAGGGCTACACCTTC

j_gene: TRBJ1-3
v_gene: TRBV18
abundance: NA
d_gene: NA
CDR3aa: CASSPQQGPMGNTIYF
CDR3nt: TGTGCCAGCTCACCCCAACAGGGACCTATGGGAAACACCATATATTTT

j_gene: TRBJ2-1
v_gene: TRBV20-1
abundance: NA
d_gene: NA
CDR3aa: CSASWNEQFF
CDR3nt: TGCAGTGCTAGTTGGAATGAGCAGTTCTTC

j_gene: TRBJ1-3
v_gene: TRBV18
abundance: NA
d_gene: TRBD1
CDR3aa: CASSPPTGTAAGTIYF
CDR3nt: TGTGCCAGCTCACCTCCGACCGGGACAGCCGCAGGCACCATATATTTT

j_gene: TRBJ1-5
v_gene: TRBV5-1
abundance: NA
d_gene: NA
CDR3aa: CASSLDGVQPQHF
CDR3nt: TGCGCCAGCAGCTTGGATGGGGTTCAGCCCCAGCATTTT

j_gene: TRBJ2-2
v_gene: TRBV6-6
abundance: NA
d_gene: TRBD2
CDR3aa: CASSFTSGNTGELFF
CDR3nt: TGTGCCAGCAGTTTCACTAGCGGGAACACCGGGGAGCTGTTTTTT

j_gene: TRBJ1-2
v_gene: TRBV5-4
abundance: NA
d_gene: NA
CDR3aa: CASSPEDSYGYTF
CDR3nt: TGTGCCAGCAGCCCGGAGGACAGCTATGGCTACACCTTC

j_gene: TRBJ1-2
v_gene: TRBV5-4
abundance: NA
d_gene: NA
CDR3aa: CASSLKGGYGYTF
CDR3nt: TGTGCCAGCAGCTTAAAGGGCGGCTATGGCTACACCTTC

j_gene: TRBJ1-5
v_gene: TRBV6-2/TRBV6-3
abundance: NA
d_gene: NA
CDR3aa: CASSYLAGLDQPQHF
CDR3nt: TGTGCCAGCAGTTACCTCGCCGGACTGGATCAGCCCCAGCATTTT

j_gene: TRBJ2-7
v_gene: TRBV15
abundance: NA
d_gene: NA
CDR3aa: CATSRDPPLAEYEQYF
CDR3nt: TGTGCCACCAGCAGAGATCCCCCACTAGCTGAATACGAGCAGTACTTC

j_gene: TRBJ2-1
v_gene: TRBV4-1
abundance: NA
d_gene: TRBD2
CDR3aa: CASSQDLAGYNEQFF
CDR3nt: TGCGCCAGCAGCCAAGATCTAGCGGGATACAATGAGCAGTTCTTC

j_gene: TRBJ1-1
v_gene: TRBV6-1
abundance: NA
d_gene: NA
CDR3aa: CASREGQTEAFF
CDR3nt: TGTGCCAGCAGAGAAGGCCAGACAGAAGCTTTCTTT

j_gene: TRBJ2-7
v_gene: TRBV11-2
abundance: NA
d_gene: TRBD1
CDR3aa: CASSFGQGLSYEQYF
CDR3nt: TGTGCCAGCAGCTTCGGACAGGGTCTTTCCTACGAGCAGTACTTC

j_gene: TRBJ2-1
v_gene: TRBV18
abundance: once
d_gene: TRBD2
CDR3aa: CASSPPGRASEQFF
CDR3nt: TGTGCCAGCTCACCACCGGGGAGGGCAAGTGAGCAGTTCTTC

j_gene: TRBJ1-5
v_gene: TRBV7-2
abundance: few
d_gene: NA
CDR3aa: CASSLGRWGNQPQHF
CDR3nt: TGTGCCAGCAGCTTAGGGAGGTGGGGCAATCAGCCCCAGCATTTT

j_gene: TRBJ2-7
v_gene: TRBV6-2/TRBV6-3
abundance: NA
d_gene: TRBD1
CDR3aa: CASSNDRVPYF
CDR3nt: TGTGCCAGCAGTAACGACAGGGTCCCGTACTTC

j_gene: TRBJ1-4
v_gene: TRBV19
abundance: few
d_gene: NA
CDR3aa: CASSAGDGVEKLFF
CDR3nt: TGTGCCAGTTCCGCCGGCGACGGAGTAGAAAAACTGTTTTTT

j_gene: TRBJ1-4
v_gene: TRBV5-1
abundance: NA
d_gene: NA
CDR3aa: CASSSLGLGVEKLFF
CDR3nt: TGCGCCAGCAGCAGCCTTGGTTTGGGGGTTGAAAAACTGTTTTTT

j_gene: TRBJ1-3
v_gene: TRBV5-1
abundance: NA
d_gene: TRBD1
CDR3aa: CASSLGGTDTIYF
CDR3nt: TGCGCCAGCAGCTTGGGGGGGACAGACACCATATATTTT

j_gene: TRBJ1-2
v_gene: TRBV30
abundance: NA
d_gene: TRBD1
CDR3aa: CAWRQGRSPYGYTF
CDR3nt: TGTGCCTGGAGACAGGGGAGGAGCCCCTATGGCTACACCTTC

j_gene: TRBJ2-1
v_gene: TRBV3-1/TRBV3-2
abundance: NA
d_gene: NA
CDR3aa: CASSQDLARDLSYNEQFF
CDR3nt: TGTGCCAGCAGCCAAGATTTAGCGCGAGACCTCTCCTACAATGAGCAGTTCTTC

j_gene: TRBJ1-1
v_gene: TRBV7-9
abundance: NA
d_gene: TRBD1
CDR3aa: CASSPEGQGVTEAFF
CDR3nt: TGTGCCAGCAGCCCGGAAGGACAGGGGGTCACTGAAGCTTTCTTT

j_gene: TRBJ1-3
v_gene: TRBV5-4
abundance: NA
d_gene: NA
CDR3aa: CASSPATGVSGNTIYF
CDR3nt: TGTGCCAGCAGCCCGGCGACAGGCGTCTCTGGAAACACCATATATTTT

j_gene: TRBJ2-5
v_gene: TRBV7-9
abundance: NA
d_gene: NA
CDR3aa: CASSSGLGQQETQYF
CDR3nt: TGTGCCAGCAGCTCAGGTTTAGGACAGCAAGAGACCCAGTACTTC

j_gene: TRBJ2-2
v_gene: TRBV11-3
abundance: NA
d_gene: TRBD2
CDR3aa: CTSSLEQSGSINTGELFF
CDR3nt: TGTACCAGCAGCTTAGAACAAAGCGGGAGCATAAACACCGGGGAGCTGTTTTTT

j_gene: TRBJ2-5
v_gene: TRBV3-1/TRBV3-2
abundance: NA
d_gene: NA
CDR3aa: CASSQNRGETQYF
CDR3nt: TGTGCCAGCAGCCAAAACAGAGGAGAGACCCAGTACTTC

j_gene: TRBJ1-6
v_gene: TRBV6-5
abundance: NA
d_gene: NA
CDR3aa: CASSSPAGTNSPLHF
CDR3nt: TGTGCCAGCAGTTCACCGGCAGGGACCAATTCACCCCTCCACTTT

j_gene: TRBJ2-1
v_gene: TRBV5-1
abundance: NA
d_gene: TRBD2
CDR3aa: CASSLGVAGVGEQFF
CDR3nt: TGCGCCAGCAGCTTGGGGGTGGCGGGAGTCGGGGAGCAGTTCTTC

j_gene: TRBJ1-3
v_gene: TRBV13
abundance: NA
d_gene: TRBD1
CDR3aa: CASSLGTAGNTIYF
CDR3nt: TGTGCCAGCAGCTTGGGGACAGCTGGAAACACCATATATTTT

j_gene: TRBJ1-1
v_gene: TRBV19
abundance: NA
d_gene: NA
CDR3aa: CASSTREYVNTEAFF
CDR3nt: TGTGCCAGTAGTACCCGGGAGTATGTGAACACTGAAGCTTTCTTT

j_gene: TRBJ1-5
v_gene: TRBV6-5
abundance: NA
d_gene: NA
CDR3aa: CASGDQPQHF
CDR3nt: TGTGCCAGCGGGGATCAGCCCCAGCATTTT

j_gene: TRBJ1-1
v_gene: TRBV5-8
abundance: NA
d_gene: NA
CDR3aa: CASSLGTNTEAFF
CDR3nt: TGTGCCAGCAGCTTGGGGACGAACACTGAAGCTTTCTTT

j_gene: TRBJ2-1
v_gene: TRBV7-5
abundance: NA
d_gene: NA
CDR3aa: CVRSLTSGGRGLGSEQFF
CDR3nt: TGTGTCAGAAGCTTAACGAGTGGGGGAAGGGGGCTTGGTAGTGAGCAGTTCTTC

j_gene: TRBJ1-1
v_gene: TRBV5-1
abundance: once
d_gene: NA
CDR3aa: CASSSQTVMNTEAFF
CDR3nt: TGCGCCAGCAGCTCCCAGACAGTTATGAACACTGAAGCTTTCTTT

j_gene: TRBJ1-4
v_gene: TRBV21-1
abundance: once
d_gene: NA
CDR3aa: CASSKSRKIATNEKLFF
CDR3nt: TGTGCCAGCAGCAAAAGCCGTAAAATTGCAACTAATGAAAAACTGTTTTTT

j_gene: TRBJ2-2
v_gene: TRBV18
abundance: few
d_gene: NA
CDR3aa: CASSPRGWAGELFF
CDR3nt: TGTGCCAGCTCACCACGAGGATGGGCCGGGGAGCTGTTTTTT

j_gene: TRBJ1-5
v_gene: TRBV10-3
abundance: NA
d_gene: NA
CDR3aa: CAISGVGDQPQHF
CDR3nt: TGTGCCATCAGTGGTGTGGGGGACCAGCCCCAGCATTTT

j_gene: TRBJ2-1
v_gene: TRBV12-3/TRBV12-4
abundance: NA
d_gene: NA
CDR3aa: CASSLGRNEQFF
CDR3nt: TGTGCCAGCAGTTTAGGGCGGAATGAGCAGTTCTTC

j_gene: TRBJ1-1
v_gene: TRBV6-5
abundance: NA
d_gene: NA
CDR3aa: CASSYSFRALGARAFF
CDR3nt: TGTGCCAGCAGTTACTCGTTTCGCGCCTTGGGGGCGCGAGCTTTCTTT

j_gene: TRBJ1-5
v_gene: TRBV6-1
abundance: NA
d_gene: TRBD1
CDR3aa: CASSEGQGVNQPQHF
CDR3nt: TGTGCCAGCAGTGAGGGACAGGGGGTAAATCAGCCCCAGCATTTT

j_gene: TRBJ2-5
v_gene: TRBV7-2
abundance: NA
d_gene: NA
CDR3aa: CASSLALRGPETQYF
CDR3nt: TGTGCCAGCAGCTTAGCGCTGCGGGGCCCTGAGACCCAGTACTTC

j_gene: TRBJ1-2
v_gene: TRBV7-2
abundance: once
d_gene: NA
CDR3aa: CASSLSPVRGYTF
CDR3nt: TGTGCCAGCAGCTTAAGTCCAGTCCGTGGCTACACCTTC

j_gene: TRBJ2-1
v_gene: TRBV2
abundance: NA
d_gene: TRBD2
CDR3aa: CASRAGTSANEQFF
CDR3nt: TGTGCCAGCAGGGCCGGGACTAGCGCGAATGAGCAGTTCTTC

j_gene: TRBJ2-5
v_gene: TRBV5-1
abundance: NA
d_gene: NA
CDR3aa: CASSVQETQYF
CDR3nt: TGCGCCAGCAGCGTCCAAGAGACCCAGTACTTC

j_gene: TRBJ1-1
v_gene: TRBV7-6
abundance: NA
d_gene: NA
CDR3aa: CASSLGTGNTEAFF
CDR3nt: TGTGCCAGCAGCTTAGGGACCGGGAACACTGAAGCTTTCTTT